This T cell receptor beta chain stems from a study of cytomegalovirus exposure and HLA in healthy donors. About the study: The roughly 120 million unique TCR beta sequences, from about 180 million T cells, were found by an earlier analysis.

Germline CDR1 and CDR2: SGHNT and YYREEE (reference sequence). This CDR3 is built from 15 residues. Trimming pared 3 bases from V and 1 base from J, leaving 13 bases between. On this clone: Its antigen remains unknown.

Researchers ran the PCR with 60 Vbeta and 13 Jbeta primers. The repertoire was sequenced with immunoSEQ multiplex PCR; TCRdb's copy has only in-frame clones and lacks some. This table holds over 110,000 clones, 79% found once. Study-wide results and caveats: Evidence from a later analysis indicated that most CMV-associated TCR beta chains looked HLA-restricted. Association of under 20,000 TCR beta sequences with HLA alleles was found at 0.05 false discovery rate in a later analysis. In a later analysis, across HLA loci, associated TCR counts were highest for DRB1, lowest for HLA-C.

The chain couples TRBV5-4 to TRBJ2-5, with D perhaps TRBD2 (7 bases). The source of this sequence is a female donor in good health and CMV-seronegative. The source material was PBMCs. The CDR3 DNA sequence: TGTGCCAGCAGCTCGTACAGGGAGGGCCAAGAGACCCAGTACTTC. Translation: CASSSYREGQETQYF.